This TCR beta chain was obtained from a study of blood T cell repertoires in COVID-19. Study background: Researchers got acute and convalescent COVID-19 samples from the United States, Italy and Spain. Nucleic acid was either cDNA or gDNA, and it came from T cells, B-cell-depleted T cells, or PBMCs.

This clone was observed a few times. The ends lost 0 bases at V and 1 base at J; junction bases unmatched: 11. Germline loops: CDR1 SGHRS, CDR2 YFSETQ. The CDR3 consists of 19 residues. Methods used by the authors: Amplification with reference gene primers provided the estimates of nucleated cell counts. Here immunoSEQ multiplex PCR was the method, and the copy in TCRdb shows in-frame clones only, minus some. V and J calls plus clone size are reproduced from that table; the DNA served to infer D and trimming. Of approximately 100,000 clones in the sample, approximately 90% were seen once. The chain has TRBV5-1 and TRBJ2-2; 8 bases match TRBD1. This TCR derives from a human donor with acute or convalescent COVID-19. The donor label of this sample is uncertain. Input material: peripheral blood. The CDR3 nucleotides read TGCGCCAGCAGCTTGGTCCCATTCCGGACAGGGAGGAACACCGGGGAGCTGTTTTTT. Translated: CASSLVPFRTGRNTGELFF.